A selection of T cell receptor beta chains follows, all from one sample in a study of response to subunit inactivated influenza vaccine. TCRdb itself ran the RT-PCR reads through MiXCR, one entry per CDR3 protein. The table shows around 300,000 distinct CDR3 sequences, with 20% to 25% occurring only once. The sequencing here drew on PBMCs from blood, taken 21 months after vaccination. The source of these receptors is a man between 50 and 75 years old who received an inactivated influenza vaccine. Each CDR3 is given with its conserved first and last residue. A D gene is named only where the DNA matches it firmly. Rows give clone size only sometimes, using once, few, many, or a class for an expanded clone.

CDR3 DNA,CDR3 protein,D gene,J gene,clone size,V gene
TGCAGTGCTAGCGCAGGGCAGAGGGACGAGCAGTACTTC,CSASAGQRDEQYF,NA,TRBJ2-7,few,TRBV20-1
TGTGCCAGCAGCCATACTAACACTGGAGAGACCCAGTACTTC,CASSHTNTGETQYF,NA,TRBJ2-5,NA,TRBV14
TGTGCCAGCAGTGAGTACAATGAGCAGTTCTTC,CASSEYNEQFF,NA,TRBJ2-1,NA,TRBV25-1
TGTGCCACCAGTGATGGGGACTACTACGAGCAGTACTTC,CATSDGDYYEQYF,TRBD2,TRBJ2-7,few,TRBV24-1
TGTGCCATCAGGATACGGGACAGGGATTCACCCCTCCACTTT,CAIRIRDRDSPLHF,TRBD1,TRBJ1-6,NA,TRBV10-3
TGCAGCGTTGCGGGGAAGGCGGGCTACACCTTC,CSVAGKAGYTF,NA,TRBJ1-2,NA,TRBV29-1
TGTGCCAGCAGGAAACACGAGAACACCGGGGAGCTGTTTTTT,CASRKHENTGELFF,NA,TRBJ2-2,NA,TRBV25-1
TGTGCCAGCAGTTTTTCTAGCACAGATACGCAGTATTTT,CASSFSSTDTQYF,NA,TRBJ2-3,NA,TRBV7-8
TGTGCCAGCAGTTTAGTTGGAGGGGACAATGAGCAGTTCTTC,CASSLVGGDNEQFF,NA,TRBJ2-1,NA,TRBV27
TGCGCCAGCAGCCGGGACAGGAGTCAGACAGATACGCAGTATTTT,CASSRDRSQTDTQYF,TRBD1,TRBJ2-3,few,TRBV4-3
TGCAGTGCTAGAGACAGATACAGGGGATCCACTGAAGCTTTCTTT,CSARDRYRGSTEAFF,TRBD1,TRBJ1-1,few,TRBV20-1
TGCGCCAGCAGCCCGGGCCTTGGGGGAGCCAAAAACATTCAGTACTTC,CASSPGLGGAKNIQYF,NA,TRBJ2-4,NA,TRBV5-1
TGTGCCAGCAGTGAGGTGTCTAGCGGGAGACCTGAGCAGTTCTTC,CASSEVSSGRPEQFF,TRBD2,TRBJ2-1,NA,TRBV2
TGTGCCAGTAGTCAACCTCGTCAGGACAGGGGGCAAGAGACCCAGTACTTC,CASSQPRQDRGQETQYF,TRBD1,TRBJ2-5,NA,TRBV6-2/TRBV6-3
TGTGCCAGCAGCTTGACAGGAGCCATAGGAAAACTGTTTTTT,CASSLTGAIGKLFF,NA,TRBJ1-4,many,TRBV7-2
TGTGCCAGCAGCCAGGGACAGGGGGTCCTGAATGAGCAGTTCTTC,CASSQGQGVLNEQFF,TRBD1,TRBJ2-1,few,TRBV3-1
TGTGCCAGCAGCTTGGCAGTCTATGGCTACACCTTC,CASSLAVYGYTF,NA,TRBJ1-2,NA,TRBV5-6
TGTGCCAGCAGCATGGGGACCTTTAGGGACGGGGAGCTGTTTTTT,CASSMGTFRDGELFF,NA,TRBJ2-2,NA,TRBV7-9
TGTGCCAGCAGTGCCCATAGCGGGGGGCCCACAGATACGCAGTATTTT,CASSAHSGGPTDTQYF,TRBD2,TRBJ2-3,NA,TRBV2
TGTGCCAGCAGCCAAGACAGGGAGCGCTACACCTTC,CASSQDRERYTF,NA,TRBJ1-2,NA,TRBV3-1
TGTGCCCTCGGCCTTAATACGCAGTATTTT,CALGLNTQYF,NA,TRBJ2-3,NA,TRBV6-1
TGTGCCAGCAGTGAAGCGCTAATAGCGGTAACGCAAGAGACCCAGTACTTC,CASSEALIAVTQETQYF,NA,TRBJ2-5,NA,TRBV2
TGTGCCAGCAGCCGGAACAGGGTTTGGAATGAGCAGTTCTTC,CASSRNRVWNEQFF,NA,TRBJ2-1,NA,TRBV14
TGCGCCAGCAGCTTGGGCGGGGCCTCTCTTTCACACGAGCAGTACTTC,CASSLGGASLSHEQYF,NA,TRBJ2-7,NA,TRBV5-1
TGCGCCAGCAGCTTGGACAGGGGGCGGGAGGAAAAACTGTTTTTT,CASSLDRGREEKLFF,TRBD1,TRBJ1-4,NA,TRBV5-1
TGCGCCAGCAGCCAATCGACAGGGCAAGGAGGCTACACCTTC,CASSQSTGQGGYTF,TRBD1,TRBJ1-2,few,TRBV4-1
TGCAGTGCAGGGGTCAATTCAAATCAGCCCCAGCATTTT,CSAGVNSNQPQHF,NA,TRBJ1-5,many,TRBV20-1
TGTGCCAGCAGCCAAAGTGGGACTCAGCCCCAGCATTTT,CASSQSGTQPQHF,NA,TRBJ1-5,few,TRBV3-1
TGTGCCAGCTCACCGTCCCCCTACAACTACGAGCAGTACTTC,CASSPSPYNYEQYF,NA,TRBJ2-7,few,TRBV18
TGTGCCAGCAGCTCCCTTGAGGGAACTAGCAATCAGCCCCAGCATTTT,CASSSLEGTSNQPQHF,NA,TRBJ1-5,NA,TRBV5-5
TGTGCCAGCGCGTTCCAAGAGACCCAGTACTTC,CASAFQETQYF,NA,TRBJ2-5,NA,TRBV18
TGTGCCAGCAGTCAGTCTAGCTCCTATAATTCACCCCTCCACTTT,CASSQSSSYNSPLHF,NA,TRBJ1-6,NA,TRBV3-1
TGTGCCAGCAGCTCTTATTCGGTTACTCGGCCCGAGCAGTACTTC,CASSSYSVTRPEQYF,NA,TRBJ2-7,NA,TRBV7-2
TGTGCCAGCAGCTTAGGGTCCGTCAGCTCCTACAATGAGCAGTTCTTC,CASSLGSVSSYNEQFF,NA,TRBJ2-1,NA,TRBV11-3
TGTGCCAGCAGTTTTTTGGGGATGGCTGGCTACACCTTC,CASSFLGMAGYTF,NA,TRBJ1-2,few,TRBV28
TGTGCCAGCAGCTTATTAACGGCTACCTCCGGGGAGCAGTACTTC,CASSLLTATSGEQYF,NA,TRBJ2-7,NA,TRBV7-9
TGTGCCAGCAGTCCGGACAGGAATCAGCCCCAGCATTTT,CASSPDRNQPQHF,TRBD1,TRBJ1-5,many,TRBV18
TGCGCCAGCAGTGAGACGGACAGGGTCCAGTACTTC,CASSETDRVQYF,TRBD1,TRBJ2-5,NA,TRBV10-1
TGTGCCAGCAGCAAAGGGCCGCCTGTTGGCTACACCTTC,CASSKGPPVGYTF,NA,TRBJ1-2,NA,TRBV3-1
TGTGCCAGCAGTTTATCCAGGGTGGCCAAAAACATTCAGTACTTC,CASSLSRVAKNIQYF,NA,TRBJ2-4,few,TRBV28